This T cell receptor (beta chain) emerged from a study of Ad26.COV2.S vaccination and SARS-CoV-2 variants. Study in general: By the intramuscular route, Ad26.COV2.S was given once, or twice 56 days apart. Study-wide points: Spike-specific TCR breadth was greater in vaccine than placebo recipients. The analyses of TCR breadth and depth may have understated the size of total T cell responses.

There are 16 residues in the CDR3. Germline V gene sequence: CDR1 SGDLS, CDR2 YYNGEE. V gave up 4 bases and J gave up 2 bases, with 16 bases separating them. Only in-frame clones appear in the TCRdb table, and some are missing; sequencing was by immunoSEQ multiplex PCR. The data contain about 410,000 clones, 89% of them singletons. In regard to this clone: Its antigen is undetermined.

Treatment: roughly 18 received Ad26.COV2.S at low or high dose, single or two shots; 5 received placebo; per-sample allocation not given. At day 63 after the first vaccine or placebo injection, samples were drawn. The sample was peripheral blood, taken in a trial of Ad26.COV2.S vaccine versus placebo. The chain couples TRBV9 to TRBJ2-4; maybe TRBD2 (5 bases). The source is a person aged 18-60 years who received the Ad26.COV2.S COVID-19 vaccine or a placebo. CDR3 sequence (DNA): TGTGCCAGCAGCCCGACACAACTAGTTACCAAAAACATTCAGTACTTC. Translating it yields CASSPTQLVTKNIQYF.